The TCR beta chain described here comes from a study of cytomegalovirus exposure and HLA in healthy donors. PCR used 60 Vbeta primers and 13 Jbeta primers. Using immunoSEQ multiplex PCR, the repertoire was profiled, and TCRdb retains in-frame clones only, with some absent. The table lists around 160,000 clones, roughly four fifths of them singletons. This TCR was sampled from a man in his forties in good health and CMV-seropositive. The sequenced material came from PBMCs.

The CDR3 is CASSLTGTGSTDTQYF. The CDR3 region has the DNA TGTGCCAGCAGCTTAACCGGGACAGGAAGCACAGATACGCAGTATTTT. This chain uses TRBV7-8 with TRBJ2-3; TRBD1 aligns across 8 bases. The CDR3 is 16 residues long. Per germline, CDR1 SGHVS and CDR2 FQNEAQ. V dropped 2 bases and J dropped 0; count of bases not matched to a gene: 4. The full variable domain, its missing parts supplied by reference TRBV7-8 and TRBJ2-3, is GAGVSQSPRYKVAKRGQDVALRCDPISGHVSLFWYQQALGQGPEFLTYFQNEAQLDKSGLPSDRFFAERPEGSVSTLKIQRTQQEDSAVYLCASSLTGTGSTDTQYFGPGTRLTVL.